One sample yielded the 24 T cell receptor beta chains listed below, sequenced in a study of blood T cell repertoires in COVID-19. Some clones are missing from TCRdb's copy, which holds only in-frame ones; the method was immunoSEQ multiplex PCR. Found here are roughly 130,000 clones, approximately 80% of them singletons; the top ten hold roughly 9.7%. Sequenced sample: peripheral blood. These receptors originate from a middle-aged man with active or convalescent COVID-19.

This chain joins TRBV19 and TRBJ2-7, with 11 bases lining up with TRBD1. The CDR3 totals 12 residues. Trimming removed 8 bases from V and 3 bases from J; junction bases left unmatched: 0. In germline, CDR1 is LNHDA, CDR2 SQIVND (reference sequence). CDR3 in DNA: TGTGCCAGTGGGACAGGGGGCTACGAGCAGTACTTC. Translated, it gives CASGTGGYEQYF.

In this sample, this clone turned up a few times. The V call is TRBV29-1, the J call TRBJ2-7; 7 nucleotides line up with TRBD1. The germline gives CDR1 SQVTM, CDR2 ANQGSEA. CDR3 size: 15 residues. The trim removed 1 base at V and 3 bases at J, leaving 9 bases unmatched. The CDR3 bases are TGCAGCGTTGAAGGCCTGCAGGGGGTCATCTACGAGCAGTACTTC. This translates into CSVEGLQGVIYEQYF.

This sequence joins TRBV7-6 and TRBJ1-1, with D hard to call. The germline V gene encodes CDR1 SGHVS and CDR2 FNYEAQ. V gave up 2 bases and J gave up 7 bases, with 5 bases separating them. The CDR3 loop spans 11 amino acids. The DNA for the CDR3 is TGTGCCAGCAGCTTAACGGTTGAAGCTTTCTTT. This translates into CASSLTVEAFF.

CDR3 nucleotide sequence: TGTGCCAGCAGCGAGCGGGGGGTCCAAGAGACCCAGTACTTC. This sequence encodes CASSERGVQETQYF. The chain carries TRBV7-9 and TRBJ2-5; 9 bases align to TRBD2. The length of the CDR3 is 14 residues. Germline CDR1 reads SEHNR; CDR2 reads FQNEAQ (reference sequence). The trim removed 5 bases at V and 1 base at J, leaving 2 bases unmatched.

The gene calls are TRBV30 and TRBJ2-1; 9 bases are shared with TRBD1. Trimming took 4 bases from V and 8 from J; bases not matched to a gene: 12. The CDR3 sequence is 15 residues long. Germline V gene data show CDR1 as GTSNPN and CDR2 as SVGIG (reference sequence). The CDR3 reads CAWTGTGTGLHEQFF. The CDR3 DNA is TGTGCCTGGACTGGTACCGGGACAGGGTTGCATGAGCAGTTCTTC.

The V call is TRBV7-2, the J call TRBJ1-6; D not resolved. This CDR3 spans 15 amino acids. Germline V CDR1 and CDR2: SGHTA, FQGNSA. V was cut by 2 bases and J by 8 bases, with 13 bases left in between. CDR3 protein: CASSLSWSGDSPLHF. CDR3 coding DNA: TGTGCCAGCAGCTTATCGTGGTCTGGAGATTCACCCCTCCACTTT.

This clone was found once. V usage is TRBV30 and J usage is TRBJ1-5; D is perhaps TRBD1 (5 bases). There are 15 residues in the CDR3. CDR1 GTSNPN and CDR2 SVGIG come from the germline V gene (reference sequence). Between the trimmed V and J ends, which lost 3 bases and 4 bases, there was a span of 16 bases. Here the CDR3 reads CAWSRTRALNQPQHF. As DNA, the CDR3 is TGTGCCTGGAGCCGGACAAGGGCCTTAAATCAGCCCCAGCATTTT.

The rearrangement joins TRBV7-9 to TRBJ2-5; a weak D match, TRBD2 (7 bases). This CDR3 region has 15 residues. Germline V gene lookup returns CDR1 SEHNR and CDR2 FQNEAQ (reference sequence). V was pared by 4 bases and J by 5 bases, with 17 bases between. CDR3 region: CASSSPTGGRETQYF. The CDR3 region has the DNA TGTGCCAGCAGCTCGCCGACGGGGGGCCGGGAGACCCAGTACTTC.

The rearrangement links TRBV21-1 to TRBJ2-3; TRBD2 reflects the table's D call only, with no check against the DNA. TRBV21-1 is an annotated pseudogene. The CDR3 sequence is 15 residues long. CDR3 loop: CARAILAGDPDTQYF. CDR3 coding DNA: TGTGCCAGAGCCATACTAGCGGGGGACCCAGATACGCAGTATTTT.

The rearrangement joins TRBV7-9 to TRBJ1-4; 8 positions match TRBD1. V gave up 5 bases and J gave up 6 bases; unmatched junction bases: 8. The CDR3 length is 15 residues. Per the germline V gene, CDR1 is SEHNR and CDR2 is FQNEAQ (reference sequence). This CDR3 reads CASSPRDRGHEKLFF. CDR3 nucleotide sequence: TGTGCCAGCAGCCCGAGAGACAGGGGCCATGAAAAACTGTTTTTT.

The V call is TRBV6-1, the J call TRBJ1-6; the match to TRBD1 covers 7 bases. The J segment lost 10 bases and the V segment lost 1 base, leaving 7 bases of the junction unmatched. Germline CDR1 reads MNHNS; CDR2 reads SASEGT. The CDR3 contains 15 residues. CDR3 coding DNA: TGTGCCAGCAGTGAAGACAGGGGTTCGGGGTCACCCCTCCACTTT. Protein product: CASSEDRGSGSPLHF.

This chain joins TRBV27 and TRBJ1-1; no clear D. This CDR3 comprises 15 residues. Germline V lookup: CDR1 MNHEY, CDR2 SMNVEV (reference sequence). V lost 0 bases and J 4 bases, leaving 12 bases between the germline ends. The CDR3 loop reads CASSLSRGGSTEAFF. CDR3 bases: TGTGCCAGCAGTTTATCCCGCGGTGGTAGCACTGAAGCTTTCTTT.

The CDR3 region is CASSSLGGKAFF. As DNA, the CDR3 is TGTGCCAGCAGCTCCCTAGGGGGTAAAGCTTTCTTT. The J gene is TRBJ1-1, the V gene TRBV7-3; D possibly corresponds to TRBD1 (6 bases). Germline CDR1 reads SGHTA; CDR2 reads FQGTGA. The CDR3 extends over 12 amino acids. Trimming cost V 4 bases and J 9 bases, with 12 bases left between them.

V is TRBV19 and J is TRBJ1-5; 7 nucleotides match TRBD1. The V gene end was trimmed by 10 bases and the J gene end by 4 bases; junction bases not matched to a gene: 7. Germline CDR1 LNHDA, CDR2 SQIVND (reference sequence). This CDR3 spans 13 amino acids. The CDR3 DNA follows: TGTGCCACCGGACGACAGGGAAATCAGCCCCAGCATTTT. It encodes CATGRQGNQPQHF.

In its sample, this clone was seen a few times. J is TRBJ1-1 and V is TRBV5-1; no clear D. Looked up from germline, CDR1 is SGHRS and CDR2 is YFSETQ. The CDR3 contains 12 residues. The V gene lost 4 bases and the J gene lost 7 bases, with 11 bases spanning the gap. The CDR3 is CASSADLNEAFF. The CDR3 DNA is TGCGCCAGCAGCGCCGACTTAAATGAAGCTTTCTTT.

The V gene is TRBV28, the J gene TRBJ1-2; tentatively, D is TRBD1 (5 bases). The length of the CDR3 is 14 residues. Germline V gene sequence: CDR1 MDHEN, CDR2 SYDVKM. V gave up 4 bases and J gave up 4 bases, with 13 bases separating them. CDR3 region: CASSSSGGVYGYTF. CDR3 nucleotides: TGTGCCAGCAGTTCCTCCGGGGGGGTCTATGGCTACACCTTC.

The rearrangement joins TRBV13 to TRBJ1-1; D unclear. In germline, CDR1 is PRHDT, CDR2 FYEKMQ (reference sequence). The CDR3 runs 14 residues. The V end lost 6 bases, the J end lost 0 bases, and 11 bases lay between the germline ends. The CDR3, as DNA: TGTGCCAGCAGTTCCCGGGAGATGAACACTGAAGCTTTCTTT. Protein product: CASSSREMNTEAFF.

This clone was seen once. The V and J genes are TRBV10-3 and TRBJ2-7; D unresolved. CDR3 length: 14 amino acids. Trimming stripped 3 bases from V and 2 bases from J, with 11 bases between. Per the germline V gene, CDR1 is ENHRY and CDR2 is SYGVKD. Here the CDR3 reads CAISDNFPAYEQYF. CDR3 nucleotide sequence: TGTGCCATCAGTGATAACTTCCCGGCCTACGAGCAGTACTTC.

The chain recombines TRBV19 with TRBJ2-3; 11 bases match TRBD2. The CDR3 consists of 15 residues. CDR1 is LNHDA, CDR2 SQIVND, per germline (reference sequence). After removal of 6 bases from V and 1 base from J, the junction contained 3 bases not matched to a gene. This CDR3 reads CASRGTSGRTDTQYF. The CDR3 DNA reads as TGTGCCAGTAGGGGGACTAGCGGACGCACAGATACGCAGTATTTT.

This clone was seen a handful of times. The genes are TRBV7-9 and TRBJ1-4; D might be TRBD1 (6 bases). The CDR3 extends over 13 amino acids. The germline V and J ends were trimmed by 6 bases and 5 bases, with 10 bases remaining between them. The germline CDR1 and CDR2 sequences are SEHNR and FQNEAQ (reference sequence). In DNA, the CDR3 is TGTGCCAGCAGACAGGGCCAAAATGAAAAACTGTTTTTT. Translation gives CASRQGQNEKLFF.

This clone has a handful of counts. This chain connects TRBV3-1 (or the pseudogene TRBV3-2) to TRBJ2-1; D gene unclear. Looked up from germline, CDR1 is LGHDT and CDR2 is YNNKEL (reference sequence). V was cut by 1 base and J by 9 bases, with 7 bases left in between. The CDR3 length is 12 residues. CDR3 DNA: TGTGCCAGCAGCCAAGGATCCGGTGAGCAGTTCTTC. It specifies CASSQGSGEQFF.

The chain has TRBV3-1 (or the pseudogene TRBV3-2) and TRBJ2-7; TRBD2 might be the D (6 bases). The V and J ends lost 8 bases and 3 bases respectively, with 11 bases between them. The CDR3 length is 12 residues. Germline V CDR1 and CDR2: LGHDT, YNNKEL (reference sequence). Written as DNA, the CDR3 is TGTGCCAGCGGTCGACTAGACTACGAGCAGTACTTC. Translated, it gives CASGRLDYEQYF.

The chain joins TRBV28 to TRBJ1-4, with 8 nucleotides matching TRBD1. This CDR3 comprises 16 residues. Germline loops: CDR1 MDHEN, CDR2 SYDVKM. V lost 6 bases to trimming and J lost 2 bases; unmatched junction nucleotides: 8. Written as DNA, the CDR3 is TGTGCCAGCAGCCTCAAGGACAGGGCCACTAATGAAAAACTGTTTTTT. Its protein is CASSLKDRATNEKLFF.

The chain has TRBV7-9 and TRBJ1-2, with D possibly TRBD1 on 5 matching bases. This CDR3 spans 13 amino acids. From germline, CDR1 is SEHNR and CDR2 FQNEAQ (reference sequence). The V gene lost 3 bases and the J gene lost 4 bases, with 9 bases spanning the gap. The CDR3 DNA reads as TGTGCCAGCAGCTTCGCCAGGGCCTATGGCTACACCTTC. Protein product: CASSFARAYGYTF.